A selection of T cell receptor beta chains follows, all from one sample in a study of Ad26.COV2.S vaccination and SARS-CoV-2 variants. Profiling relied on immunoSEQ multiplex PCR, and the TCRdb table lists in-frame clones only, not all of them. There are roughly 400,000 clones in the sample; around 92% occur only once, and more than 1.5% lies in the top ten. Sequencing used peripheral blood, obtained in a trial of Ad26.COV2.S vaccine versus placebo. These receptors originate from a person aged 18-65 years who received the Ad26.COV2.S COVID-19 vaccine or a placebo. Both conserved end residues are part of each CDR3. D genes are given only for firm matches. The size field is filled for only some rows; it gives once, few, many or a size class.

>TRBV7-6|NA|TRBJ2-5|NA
TGTGCCAGCAGCCAAAGAATTCTCAGGGACCACCAAGAGACCCAGTACTTC
CASSQRILRDHQETQYF
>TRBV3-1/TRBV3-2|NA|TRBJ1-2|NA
TGTGCCAGCAGCCCTCGGCAGGGTGGCTACACCTTC
CASSPRQGGYTF
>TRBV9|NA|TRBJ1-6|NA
TGTGCCAGCAGCATCGGGACGGCGGCGGGTTCACCCCTCCACTTT
CASSIGTAAGSPLHF
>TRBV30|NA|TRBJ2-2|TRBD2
TGTGCCTGGACGGGGGGGTCAGGGGAGCTGTTTTTT
CAWTGGSGELFF
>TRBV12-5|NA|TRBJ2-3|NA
TGTGCTAGTGGTATAGGGGGGGGCACAGATACGCAGTATTTT
CASGIGGGTDTQYF
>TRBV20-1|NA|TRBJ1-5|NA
TGCAGTGCTAGTTTTGCCGCCGCGGGTCAGCCCCAGCATTTT
CSASFAAAGQPQHF
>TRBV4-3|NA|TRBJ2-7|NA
TGCGCCAGCAGCCAAGATCCCGGGGGGCCCCCTTACGAGCAGTACTTC
CASSQDPGGPPYEQYF
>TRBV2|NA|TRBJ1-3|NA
TGTGCCAGCAGGGAAGTAGTATCTGGAAACACCATATATTTT
CASREVVSGNTIYF
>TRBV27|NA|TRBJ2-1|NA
TGTGCCAGCAGTCCTAGGAGGGGGGTCGTCAATGAGCAGTTCTTC
CASSPRRGVVNEQFF
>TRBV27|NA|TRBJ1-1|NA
TGTGCCAGCAGTTTAGGGTTTCGGAACACTGAAGCTTTCTTT
CASSLGFRNTEAFF
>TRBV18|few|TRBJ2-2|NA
TGTGCCAGCTCACCACCTTCCCAGCCGAACACCGGGGAGCTGTTTTTT
CASSPPSQPNTGELFF
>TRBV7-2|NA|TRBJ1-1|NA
TGTGCCAGCAGCTTAGCACAGGGTAGGAACACTGAAGCTTTCTTT
CASSLAQGRNTEAFF
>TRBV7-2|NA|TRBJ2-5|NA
TGTGCCAGCAGCTCCGCCGGGACGAGGGAGACCCAGTACTTC
CASSSAGTRETQYF
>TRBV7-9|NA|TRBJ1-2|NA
TGTGCCAGCAGCTTAGAATACTATGGCTACACCTTC
CASSLEYYGYTF
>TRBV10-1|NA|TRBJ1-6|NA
TGCGCCAGCATTAAGAAGGCTGCTCCTAGTAATTCACCCCTCCACTTT
CASIKKAAPSNSPLHF
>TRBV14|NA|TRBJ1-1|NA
TGTGCCAGCAGCCAAGTTTTGGGCGGACCGAACACTGAAGCTTTCTTT
CASSQVLGGPNTEAFF
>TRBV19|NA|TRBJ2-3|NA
TGTGCCAGTAGCGAGGCGGCAGATACGCAGTATTTT
CASSEAADTQYF
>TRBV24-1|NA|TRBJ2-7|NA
TGTGCCACCAGCAACTCAGAAGGGGGAGTGGGGATCTACGAGCAGTACTTC
CATSNSEGGVGIYEQYF
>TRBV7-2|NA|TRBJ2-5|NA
TGTGCCAGCAGCTTAGCACTGGGTTTGGAGACCCAGTACTTC
CASSLALGLETQYF
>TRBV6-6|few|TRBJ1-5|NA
TGTGCCAGCAGTTACTCGATGAGGAGGGGGAATCAGCCCCAGCATTTT
CASSYSMRRGNQPQHF
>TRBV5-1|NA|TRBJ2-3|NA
TGCGCCAGCAGCTTGACAGATACGCAGTATTTT
CASSLTDTQYF
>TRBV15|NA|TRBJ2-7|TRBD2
TGTGCCACCAGCAGAGATATCGCTAGCGGGGGGGCCGCTTACGAGCAGTACTTC
CATSRDIASGGAAYEQYF
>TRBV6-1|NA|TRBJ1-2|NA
TGTGCCAGCAGTGAACCTAGGCTGTCGGGGGAGGATAACTATGGCTACACCTTC
CASSEPRLSGEDNYGYTF
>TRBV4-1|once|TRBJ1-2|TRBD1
TGCGCCAGCAGCCCTCCGGGACAGGGTGCCTATGGCTACACCTTC
CASSPPGQGAYGYTF
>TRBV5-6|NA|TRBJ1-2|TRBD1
TGTGCCAGCAGCTTGTGGGCGCAGGTTGACAGGGTGGACTATGGCTACACCTTC
CASSLWAQVDRVDYGYTF
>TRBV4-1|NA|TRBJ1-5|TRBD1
TGCGCCAGCAGCCATACGCAGGGGGCGGAAAGGCAGCCCCAGCATTTT
CASSHTQGAERQPQHF
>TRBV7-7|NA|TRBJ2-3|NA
TGTGCCAGCAGCCCCACCCTAGGCGGGCCTGTGACAGATACGCAGTATTTT
CASSPTLGGPVTDTQYF
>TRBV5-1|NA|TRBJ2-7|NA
TGCGCCAGCAGCTCGGGACCCTACGAGCAGTACTTC
CASSSGPYEQYF
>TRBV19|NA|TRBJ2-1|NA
TGTGCCAGTAAGCAGGGATACAATGAGCAGTTCTTC
CASKQGYNEQFF
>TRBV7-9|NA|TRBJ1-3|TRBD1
TGTGCCAGCAGCCTGGACAGGGTCTCTGGAAACACCATATATTTT
CASSLDRVSGNTIYF
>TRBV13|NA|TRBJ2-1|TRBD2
TGTGCCAGCAGCTTGTTTAGCGGGGGGGTCATCAATGAGCAGTTCTTC
CASSLFSGGVINEQFF